One and the same sample provided the 5 T cell receptor beta chains below, sequenced in a study of T cell responses to AZD1222 COVID-19 vaccine. Clones were read by immunoSEQ multiplex PCR, and TCRdb kept only the in-frame ones, dropping some. The sample lists tens of thousands of clones, about 88% seen once, with approximately 8.6% in the top ten. Specimen: peripheral blood, collected 28 days after the second AZD1222 dose. The receptors derive from an adult who received the AZD1222 COVID-19 vaccine.

J is TRBJ2-5 and V is TRBV27; the match to TRBD1 covers 11 bases. V trimming: 4 bases; J trimming: 5 bases; junction bases outside the gene matches: 6. This CDR3 region has 15 residues. Germline values: CDR1 MNHEY, CDR2 SMNVEV (reference sequence). The DNA of the CDR3 is TGTGCCAGCAGTTATTGGGACAGGGGGGGTGAGACCCAGTACTTC. Amino acid sequence: CASSYWDRGGETQYF.

This clone was counted between two and nine times. This chain joins TRBV19 and TRBJ1-2, with 10 bases aligning to TRBD1. The V and J ends lost 9 bases and 8 bases, in that order; junction bases with no gene match: 9. Germline V gene lookup returns CDR1 LNHDA and CDR2 SQIVND (reference sequence). This CDR3 has 13 amino acids. The CDR3 here is CASTDRGRRGYTF. The DNA of the CDR3 is TGTGCCAGCACCGACAGGGGGCGACGGGGCTACACCTTC.

This chain joins TRBV6-5 and TRBJ2-7, with D perhaps assigned TRBD1 or TRBD2 (5 bases each). The CDR3 sequence is 14 residues long. Trimming took 6 bases from V and 4 from J, leaving 16 bases between them. Germline loops: CDR1 MNHEY, CDR2 SVGAGI. CDR3 in amino acids: CASRPRDQLYEQYV. CDR3 sequence (DNA): TGTGCCAGCAGACCCCGGGACCAACTATACGAGCAGTACGTC.

V and J are TRBV6-5 and TRBJ2-7, with 8 bases fitting TRBD1. Germline CDR1 and CDR2: MNHEY and SVGAGI. CDR3 length: 15 residues. V was pared by 7 bases and J by 6 bases, with 14 bases of the junction left unmatched. CDR3 nucleotide sequence: TGTGCCAGCAAACCTAGCAGGGGGCGATCAGGCGAGCAGTACTTC. Translated: CASKPSRGRSGEQYF.

The chain couples TRBV6-2 or TRBV6-3 to TRBJ2-7; no firm D call. V was clipped by 5 bases and J by 6 bases, with 11 bases between them. Germline V gene data show CDR1 as MNHEY and CDR2 as SVGEGT. The CDR3 length is 12 residues. Here the CDR3 reads CASSPYTSEQYF. The CDR3 DNA is TGTGCCAGCAGTCCCTACACTTCCGAGCAGTACTTC.